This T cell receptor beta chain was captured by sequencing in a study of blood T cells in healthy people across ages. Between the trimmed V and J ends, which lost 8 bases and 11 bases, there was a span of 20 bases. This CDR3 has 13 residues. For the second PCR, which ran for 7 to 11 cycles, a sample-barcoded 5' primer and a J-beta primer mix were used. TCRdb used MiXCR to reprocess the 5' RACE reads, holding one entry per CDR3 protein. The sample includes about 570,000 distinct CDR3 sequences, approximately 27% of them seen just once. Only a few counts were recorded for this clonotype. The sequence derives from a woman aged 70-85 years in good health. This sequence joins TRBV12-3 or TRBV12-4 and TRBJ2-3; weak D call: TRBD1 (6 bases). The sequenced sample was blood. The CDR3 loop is CASQGSSPFGQYF. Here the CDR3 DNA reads TGTGCCAGCCAGGGGTCCTCCCCTTTTGGGCAGTATTTT.